Here is one T cell receptor (beta chain) with its context. CDR1 SGHAT and CDR2 FQNNGV come from the germline V gene. The CDR3 is made up of 13 amino acids. Trimming took 6 bases from V and 5 from J; bases not matched to a gene: 6. The data belong to a study of shared clonotypes between healthy human individuals. Using immunoSEQ multiplex PCR, the repertoire was profiled, and TCRdb retains in-frame clones only, with some absent. The table includes some 1 million clones, more than 60% detected once. The donor population consisted of healthy HIV-negative adults with no recent acute infections or vaccinations.

This TCR was sampled from a man younger than 35 in good health. The chain recombines TRBV11-2 with TRBJ2-5, with TRBD2 matching over 7 bases. The sequenced sample consisted of memory CD4+ T cells sorted from blood. Subset described: CD45RA-negative fraction. Written as DNA, the CDR3 is TGTGCCAGCAGTTATGGGGGGGATGAGACCCAGTACTTC. This translates into CASSYGGDETQYF.